These T cell receptor beta chains were read from a single sample in a study of spatial heterogeneity in lung cancer. TCRdb passed the 5' RACE reads through MiXCR, listing each CDR3 protein once. Here the sample spans about 8,000 distinct CDR3 sequences, around a sixth being singletons. Here the sequenced sample was normal lung tissue next to the tumor, taken at surgery. The receptors originated from a male donor with early-stage non-small cell lung cancer. The CDR3 runs from the conserved cysteine through the conserved F or W. The D gene is left open where the match is weak. Clone size is given for some rows only: seen once, a few or many times, or a class if the clone is expanded.

>TRBJ1-1|TRBV5-5|medium-sized|-
CASSLVVSGGTEAFF
TGTGCCAGCAGCTTGGTAGTCTCCGGAGGAACTGAAGCTTTCTTT
>TRBJ2-1|TRBV12-3/TRBV12-4|large|-
CASSVTGSINEQFF
TGTGCCAGCAGCGTTACAGGGTCCATCAATGAGCAGTTCTTC
>TRBJ2-7|TRBV11-2|-|-
CASSSPGASLYEQYF
TGTGCCAGCAGCTCACCAGGGGCGAGTCTCTACGAGCAGTACTTC
>TRBJ1-6|TRBV14|many|-
CASSRGSSYNSPLHF
TGTGCCAGCAGCCGAGGGAGCTCCTATAATTCACCCCTCCACTTT
>TRBJ1-6|TRBV25-1|medium-sized|-
CASSESGYNSPLHF
TGTGCCAGCAGTGAATCCGGGTATAATTCACCCCTCCACTTT
>TRBJ1-2|TRBV12-3/TRBV12-4|-|-
CASSYSDRSYGYTF
TGTGCCAGCAGTTATTCTGACAGGAGCTATGGCTACACCTTC
>TRBJ2-3|TRBV14|many|-
CASSQTGTQLYTQYF
TGTGCCAGCAGCCAAACCGGGACTCAATTATATACGCAGTATTTT
>TRBJ2-7|TRBV28|medium-sized|TRBD2
CASSSLAGAYPHEQYF
TGTGCCAGCAGTTCGTTAGCGGGAGCATATCCCCACGAGCAGTACTTC
>TRBJ2-3|TRBV4-3|-|-
CASSQDQGFRDTQYF
TGCGCCAGCAGCCAAGATCAGGGGTTTAGAGATACGCAGTATTTT
>TRBJ2-5|TRBV2|few|TRBD2
CASSAGLAGAGRTQYF
TGTGCCAGCAGTGCGGGACTAGCGGGGGCAGGGAGGACCCAGTACTTC
>TRBJ2-3|TRBV7-3|-|TRBD2
CASSLTPSGGADTQYF
TGTGCCAGCAGCTTAACGCCTAGCGGGGGTGCAGATACGCAGTATTTT
>TRBJ2-7|TRBV7-2|many|-
CASSLRHEQYF
TGTGCCAGCAGCTTGAGGCACGAGCAGTACTTC
>TRBJ2-7|TRBV6-5|many|TRBD1
CASSYSRDRLDYEQYF
TGTGCCAGCAGTTACTCTCGGGACAGATTAGACTACGAGCAGTACTTC
>TRBJ1-5|TRBV6-5|many|-
CASSYERYQPQHF
TGTGCCAGCAGTTACGAGAGGTATCAGCCCCAGCATTTT
>TRBJ2-2|TRBV3-1|-|TRBD2
CASSQGEGSGELFF
TGTGCCAGCAGCCAAGGGGAGGGTAGCGGGGAGCTGTTTTTT
>TRBJ2-3|TRBV7-6|many|-
CASSLRPGPGGTDTQYF
TGTGCCAGCAGCTTAAGGCCGGGCCCTGGGGGCACAGATACGCAGTATTTT
>TRBJ2-7|TRBV20-1|few|TRBD2
CSARDGTSSYEQYF
TGCAGTGCTAGAGATGGGACTAGCTCCTACGAGCAGTACTTC
>TRBJ1-5|TRBV12-5|-|-
CASGLGAGNQPQHF
TGTGCTAGTGGTTTGGGCGCGGGGAATCAGCCCCAGCATTTT
>TRBJ2-2|TRBV7-9|few|-
CASSVGQANTGELFF
TGTGCCAGCAGCGTCGGGCAGGCTAACACCGGGGAGCTGTTTTTT
>TRBJ1-2|TRBV25-1|-|TRBD1
CASRSDRGYGYTF
TGTGCCAGCAGATCCGACAGGGGCTATGGCTACACCTTC
>TRBJ2-1|TRBV5-1|few|-
CASSYSGGSEQFF
TGCGCCAGCAGCTATTCAGGGGGGAGTGAGCAGTTCTTC
>TRBJ2-3|TRBV18|few|-
CASSPTGVYTDTQYF
TGTGCCAGCTCACCGACGGGAGTCTACACAGATACGCAGTATTTT
>TRBJ2-5|TRBV2|-|-
CASGRVPGTQYF
TGTGCCAGCGGCAGGGTTCCTGGGACCCAGTACTTC
>TRBJ2-7|TRBV30|many|-
CAWSLTGSRRRKYF
TGTGCCTGGAGTCTTACAGGGAGCCGGAGGCGGAAGTACTTC
>TRBJ2-3|TRBV29-1|few|TRBD2
CSVEHLAGDTQYF
TGCAGCGTTGAACACCTAGCGGGAGATACGCAGTATTTT
>TRBJ1-6|TRBV11-2|-|-
CASSLDYNSPLHF
TGTGCCAGCAGCTTGGATTATAATTCACCCCTCCACTTT
>TRBJ2-5|TRBV20-1|many|-
CSARDMGTVQETQYF
TGCAGTGCTAGAGATATGGGGACGGTTCAAGAGACCCAGTACTTC
>TRBJ1-5|TRBV6-5|large|-
CATCPAPNSNQPQHF
TGTGCCACTTGCCCGGCCCCTAATAGCAATCAGCCCCAGCATTTT
>TRBJ2-1|TRBV6-2/TRBV6-3|many|TRBD2
CASSLIAGGYNEQFF
TGTGCCAGCAGCCTAATAGCGGGAGGCTACAATGAGCAGTTCTTC
>TRBJ2-7|TRBV7-2|many|-
CASSLGFSYEQYF
TGTGCCAGCAGCTTGGGATTTTCCTACGAGCAGTACTTC
>TRBJ1-5|TRBV30|-|-
CAWSSQDQPQHF
TGTGCCTGGAGTTCCCAGGATCAGCCCCAGCATTTT
>TRBJ2-2|TRBV9|many|-
CASSTRGAGELFF
TGTGCCAGCAGCACCCGGGGTGCCGGGGAGCTGTTTTTT
>TRBJ2-7|TRBV7-2|-|-
CASSPMGRVAAEQYF
TGTGCCAGCAGCCCGATGGGACGGGTAGCAGCCGAGCAGTACTTC
>TRBJ2-3|TRBV2|many|-
CASRRERTDTQYF
TGTGCCAGCAGACGGGAGCGCACAGATACGCAGTATTTT
>TRBJ2-7|TRBV5-5|many|-
CASSINVGYEQYF
TGTGCCAGCAGCATCAACGTAGGGTACGAGCAGTACTTC
>TRBJ2-1|TRBV11-2|few|-
CASATLRSYNEQFF
TGTGCCAGCGCAACTCTCCGCTCCTACAATGAGCAGTTCTTC
>TRBJ2-1|TRBV7-3|many|TRBD2
CASSVQRGSYNEQFF
TGTGCCAGCAGCGTACAGCGGGGGAGCTACAATGAGCAGTTCTTC
>TRBJ1-1|TRBV5-4|few|TRBD1
CASSARQGGTEAFF
TGTGCCAGCAGCGCTCGACAGGGGGGCACTGAAGCTTTCTTT
>TRBJ2-2|TRBV9|few|-
CASYGGIETGELFF
TGTGCCAGCTACGGTGGGATTGAAACCGGGGAGCTGTTTTTT
>TRBJ2-3|TRBV4-1|few|TRBD1
CASSQDRVGLADTQYF
TGCGCCAGCAGCCAGGACAGGGTAGGTCTAGCAGATACGCAGTATTTT
>TRBJ2-3|TRBV27|few|-
CASSLRGRATDTQYF
TGTGCCAGCAGTTTAAGAGGCAGGGCCACAGATACGCAGTATTTT
>TRBJ1-3|TRBV7-2|many|TRBD1
CASSLRTGSSRNTIYF
TGTGCCAGCAGCTTAAGGACAGGGAGTTCTAGAAACACCATATATTTT
>TRBJ2-1|TRBV20-1|few|TRBD2
CSARVAGVGNEQFF
TGCAGTGCTAGAGTAGCGGGAGTTGGCAATGAGCAGTTCTTC
>TRBJ1-5|TRBV3-1|-|-
CASSQQGGQPQHF
TGTGCCAGCAGCCAACAGGGAGGTCAGCCCCAGCATTTT
>TRBJ1-5|TRBV6-5|many|-
CASSPRAIFLSNQPQHF
TGTGCCAGCAGTCCCAGGGCGATATTCCTTAGCAATCAGCCCCAGCATTTT